The 29 T cell receptor beta chains below were found in one sample sequenced in a study of OX40 agonist ivuxolimab in advanced cancers. Assay: immunoSEQ multiplex PCR; the TCRdb copy retains only in-frame clones and omits some. Here the sample spans approximately 54,000 clones, just over 90% being singletons. The sample in question was CD4+ or CD8+ T cells sorted from blood, obtained in a trial of the OX40 agonist ivuxolimab. Receptors were obtained from an adult with an advanced solid tumor such as melanoma, head and neck, liver or kidney cancer.

V and J are TRBV7-3 and TRBJ1-2; 12 bases match TRBD1. Germline CDR1 SGHTA, CDR2 FQGTGA. The CDR3 is 17 amino acids. V shed 5 bases, J shed 5 bases, and the junction held 12 bases outside the gene matches. The CDR3 DNA reads as TGTGCCAGCAGCCTCTCCGGGACAGGGGGCATAGAGTATGGCTACACCTTC. It encodes CASSLSGTGGIEYGYTF.

V gene TRBV11-2 combines with J gene TRBJ2-1; no clear D gene. The CDR3 length is 15 residues. Trimming pared 5 bases from V and 4 bases from J, leaving 15 bases between. Germline V gene data show CDR1 as SGHAT and CDR2 as FQNNGV. CDR3 DNA: TGTGCCAGCAGCCACACAGAGCGAGTTTACAATGAGCAGTTCTTC. Encoded protein: CASSHTERVYNEQFF.

This clone was seen once. The J gene is TRBJ2-5, the V gene TRBV18; tentatively, D is TRBD1 (5 bases). Trimming shortened V by 3 bases and J by 0 bases, and 8 bases separated the two germline ends. CDR3 length: 14 residues. Germline loops: CDR1 KGHSH, CDR2 LQKENI. CDR3 in DNA: TGTGCCAGCTCACCGACAGTGTACCAAGAGACCCAGTACTTC. Protein product: CASSPTVYQETQYF. Full variable domain (missing parts from reference TRBV18 and TRBJ2-5): NAGVMQNPRHLVRRRGQEARLRCSPMKGHSHVYWYRQLPEEGLKFMVYLQKENIIDESGMPKERFSAEFPKEGPSILRIQQVVRGDSAAYFCASSPTVYQETQYFGPGTRLLVL.

The chain is built from TRBV9 and TRBJ2-5; D unclear. The CDR3 consists of 13 residues. V was cut by 1 base and J by 5 bases, with 9 bases left in between. Germline V gene data show CDR1 as SGDLS and CDR2 as YYNGEE. CDR3 DNA sequence: TGTGCCAGCAGCGTATCAGTCACGGAGACCCAGTACTTC. This codes for CASSVSVTETQYF.

The chain couples TRBV5-1 to TRBJ2-1; no clear D gene. This CDR3 spans 17 amino acids. Trimming took off 0 bases at V and 5 bases at J, with 18 bases between the two ends. In germline, CDR1 is SGHRS, CDR2 YFSETQ. The CDR3 loop is CASSLVGDQDLDNEQFF. The CDR3 DNA follows: TGCGCCAGCAGCTTGGTGGGCGACCAAGACTTAGACAATGAGCAGTTCTTC.

This clone appeared a single time. The V and J genes are TRBV19 and TRBJ2-5; D may be TRBD1 (5 bases). Germline CDR1 LNHDA, CDR2 SQIVND (reference sequence). This CDR3 region has 14 residues. V was pared by 5 bases and J by 1 base, with 11 bases between. The CDR3 DNA is TGTGCCAGTAGTGCCCGGACATCCCAAGAGACCCAGTACTTC. Translated, it gives CASSARTSQETQYF.

The genes are TRBV5-1 and TRBJ2-4, with 9 bases lining up with TRBD1. In germline, CDR1 is SGHRS, CDR2 YFSETQ. The V gene end was trimmed by 2 bases and the J gene end by 6 bases; junction bases not matched to a gene: 6. This CDR3 is built from 15 residues. CDR3 in amino acids: CASSFIPGQGNIQYF. The CDR3 DNA sequence: TGCGCCAGCAGCTTTATTCCGGGACAGGGAAACATTCAGTACTTC.

The rearrangement joins TRBV7-2 to TRBJ2-7, with 7 nucleotides matching TRBD2. Germline CDR1 SGHTA, CDR2 FQGNSA. Trimming removed 5 bases from V and 3 bases from J; junction bases left unmatched: 4. The CDR3 consists of 13 residues. The CDR3 spells CASSPRGGYEQYF. The CDR3 region has the DNA TGTGCCAGCAGCCCACGCGGGGGCTACGAGCAGTACTTC.

In DNA form, the CDR3 reads TGTGCCAGCAGTTCATCTGGGGCCAACGTCCTGACTTTC. Translation gives CASSSSGANVLTF. The rearrangement links TRBV6-1 to TRBJ2-6; D gene uncertain. V lost 5 bases and J lost 1, with 3 bases in between. The CDR3 loop spans 13 amino acids. Germline-derived CDR1 and CDR2 are MNHNS and SASEGT.

This clone turned up a few times. The CDR3 reads CASSPSRAGGNEQFF. The CDR3 region has the DNA TGTGCCAGCAGTCCCTCCCGGGCCGGGGGCAATGAGCAGTTCTTC. The chain links TRBV7-6 to TRBJ2-1; D is perhaps TRBD2 (6 bases). The CDR3 is made up of 15 amino acids. CDR1 and CDR2 from the germline V gene are SGHVS and FNYEAQ. V was cut by 6 bases and J by 6 bases, with 18 bases left in between. Filled out from reference TRBV7-6 and TRBJ2-1, the complete variable domain reads GAGVSQSPRYKVTKRGQDVALRCDPISGHVSLYWYRQALGQGPEFLTYFNYEAQQDKSGLPNDRFSAERPEGSISTLTIQRTEQRDSAMYRCASSPSRAGGNEQFFGPGTRLTVL.

The sample holds one count of this clone. The V gene is TRBV19, the J gene TRBJ2-5, with D perhaps matching TRBD1 or TRBD2 (5 bases each). V lost 10 bases and J 5 bases, leaving 17 bases between the germline ends. This CDR3 spans 13 amino acids. The germline V gene has CDR1 LNHDA and CDR2 SQIVND (reference sequence). CDR3 sequence: CAIARDSGETQYF. The CDR3 DNA sequence: TGTGCCATCGCCAGGGATTCGGGGGAGACCCAGTACTTC.

This clone was observed once. The V gene is TRBV7-9, the J gene TRBJ2-3; D is undetermined. V lost 6 bases, J lost 0 bases, and 7 bases lay in between. Germline CDR1 is SEHNR and CDR2 is FQNEAQ (reference sequence). This CDR3 is 13 amino acids long. This CDR3 reads CASSIPSTDTQYF. The CDR3 nucleotides read TGTGCCAGCAGTATACCTAGCACAGATACGCAGTATTTT.

The V and J genes are TRBV28 and TRBJ2-3; perhaps TRBD2 as D (5 bases). From germline, CDR1 is MDHEN and CDR2 SYDVKM. V was trimmed by 5 bases and J by 1 base, leaving 13 bases between them. The CDR3 has 15 residues. CDR3 amino acids: CASSGREGGTDTQYF. CDR3 sequence (DNA): TGTGCCAGCAGTGGCCGTGAGGGTGGCACAGATACGCAGTATTTT.

A word on this clone: Mismatch with germline at one junction end may stem from a read error. V and J are TRBV6-5 and TRBJ1-4, with D possibly matching TRBD1 (6 bases). Germline CDR1 and CDR2: MNHEY and SVGAGI. There are 15 residues in the CDR3. CDR3 DNA sequence: TGTGCCAGCAGTTATACCGGGACAACGAATGAAAAACTGTTTTTT. This translates into CASSYTGTTNEKLFF.

The rearrangement links TRBV6-5 to TRBJ2-5; either TRBD1 or TRBD2 may fit D (6 bases each). V lost 6 bases, J lost 6 bases, and 14 bases lay in between. This CDR3 region has 13 residues. Germline V CDR1 and CDR2: MNHEY, SVGAGI. Here the CDR3 DNA reads TGTGCCAGCAGGGGGGGCAGGGAAAAGACCCAGTACTTC. Encoded protein: CASRGGREKTQYF.

The rearrangement links TRBV4-1 to TRBJ2-2, with TRBD2 matching 12 bases. The CDR3 consists of 14 residues. Germline V gene data show CDR1 as MGHRA and CDR2 as YSYEKL. Trimming removed 7 bases from V and 6 bases from J; junction bases left unmatched: 3. Written as DNA, the CDR3 is TGCGCCAGCAAGCCTAGCGGGGGGGCCGGGGAGCTGTTTTTT. Translation gives CASKPSGGAGELFF.

The chain combines TRBV5-4 with TRBJ2-7, with a tentative D call TRBD1 (5 bases). V lost 4 bases and J lost 2, with 10 bases in between. The CDR3 is 13 residues long. Germline V CDR1 and CDR2: SGHNT, YYREEE (reference sequence). The CDR3 spells CASSQGVAYEQYF. In nucleotides, the CDR3 is TGTGCCAGCAGCCAAGGGGTTGCCTACGAGCAGTACTTC.

The chain has TRBV2 and TRBJ2-2, with a tentative D call TRBD1 (6 bases). The germline V and J ends were trimmed by 5 bases and 7 bases, with 14 bases remaining between them. The length of the CDR3 is 14 residues. The germline V gene encodes CDR1 SNHLY and CDR2 FYNNEI. Written as DNA, the CDR3 is TGTGCCAGCAGTCAAGACAGGTTCAACGGGGAGCTGTTTTTT. It is translated as CASSQDRFNGELFF.

The rearrangement uses TRBV27 and TRBJ2-3; the D call may be TRBD1 or TRBD2 (6 bases each). The CDR3 length is 16 residues. The V end lost 1 base, the J end lost 0 bases, and 11 bases lay between the germline ends. Germline V gives CDR1 MNHEY, CDR2 SMNVEV (reference sequence). In DNA, the CDR3 is TGTGCCAGCAGTTTATTGGGGGGCGGAAGCACAGATACGCAGTATTTT. Its protein product is CASSLLGGGSTDTQYF.

This chain joins TRBV5-1 and TRBJ1-2; TRBD1 matches at 8 bases. The CDR3 sequence is 14 residues long. Trimming at V came to 2 bases and at J to 8 bases, leaving 8 bases not matched to a gene. CDR1 is SGHRS and CDR2 is YFSETQ in the germline V gene. CDR3 loop: CASSFFGQGRGYTF. The CDR3 DNA sequence: TGCGCCAGCAGCTTCTTTGGACAGGGAAGAGGCTACACCTTC.

The genes are TRBV5-4 and TRBJ2-4; D possibly corresponds to TRBD1 (5 bases). V lost 4 bases and J lost 0, with 17 bases in between. This CDR3 contains 17 residues. CDR1 SGHNT and CDR2 YYREEE come from the germline V gene (reference sequence). The CDR3 protein is CASSPSGQALAKNIQYF. The CDR3 region has the DNA TGTGCCAGCAGCCCCTCAGGGCAGGCCCTAGCCAAAAACATTCAGTACTTC. Filled out from reference TRBV5-4 and TRBJ2-4, the complete variable domain reads ETGVTQSPTHLIKTRGQQVTLRCSSQSGHNTVSWYQQALGQGPQFIFQYYREEENGRGNFPPRFSGLQFPNYSSELNVNALELDDSALYLCASSPSGQALAKNIQYFGAGTRLSVL.

The rearrangement links TRBV7-6 to TRBJ2-3, with 8 bases fitting TRBD2. After removal of 3 bases from V and 7 bases from J, the junction contained 6 bases not matched to a gene. Looked up from germline, CDR1 is SGHVS and CDR2 is FNYEAQ. The CDR3 extends over 14 amino acids. The CDR3 DNA follows: TGTGCCAGCAGCTTTATCGGGGGGGGCAATACGCAGTATTTT. Its translation: CASSFIGGGNTQYF.

The CDR3 region has the DNA TGTGCCAGCAGCTTAGACAGGTGGCGCACTGAAGCTTTCTTT. Amino acids: CASSLDRWRTEAFF. V gene TRBV5-6 combines with J gene TRBJ1-1, with D maybe TRBD1 (6 bases). The CDR3 totals 14 residues. Trimming removed 2 bases from V and 4 bases from J, with 12 bases in between. In germline, CDR1 is SGHDT, CDR2 YYEEEE.

The CDR3 here is CASKLKGSWDSGRRETQYF. The CDR3 DNA sequence: TGCGCCAGCAAATTAAAAGGATCATGGGATAGCGGGAGACGGGAGACCCAGTACTTC. This rearrangement joins TRBV23-1 to TRBJ2-5; 9 positions match TRBD2. TRBV23-1 is labeled an ORF, and its function is uncertain. The CDR3 loop spans 19 amino acids. The V gene end was trimmed by 7 bases and the J gene end by 5 bases; junction bases not matched to a gene: 23.

This chain joins TRBV10-3 and TRBJ1-4; D remains unclear. V lost 6 bases, J lost 0 bases, and 8 bases lay in between. The CDR3 contains 14 residues. Per germline, CDR1 ENHRY and CDR2 SYGVKD. The CDR3 DNA is TGTGCCATCAGGAAGGGAGCAACTAATGAAAAACTGTTTTTT. It codes for CAIRKGATNEKLFF.

The V call is TRBV7-9, the J call TRBJ2-1; 11 bases are shared with TRBD2. Per germline, CDR1 SEHNR and CDR2 FQNEAQ (reference sequence). This CDR3 comprises 16 residues. Trimming took 6 bases from V and 7 from J; bases not matched to a gene: 11. CDR3 DNA: TGTGCCAGCAGAATCGGTGGACTAGCGGGTCAGAATGAGCAGTTCTTC. Protein: CASRIGGLAGQNEQFF.

The J gene is TRBJ1-6, the V gene TRBV19; D ambiguous. Germline V gives CDR1 LNHDA, CDR2 SQIVND (reference sequence). The V end was cut by 5 bases, the J end by 3 bases, with 11 bases between. The CDR3 has 15 residues. Written as DNA, the CDR3 is TGTGCCAGTAGTTCCGGAAATGGCTATAATTCACCCCTCCACTTT. Translated, it gives CASSSGNGYNSPLHF.

This chain links TRBV2 with TRBJ2-1; 10 nucleotides agree with TRBD2. From germline, CDR1 is SNHLY and CDR2 FYNNEI. V was clipped by 4 bases and J by 2 bases; unmatched bases: 2. This CDR3 region has 15 residues. The CDR3 here is CASSGLAGAYNEQFF. CDR3 DNA: TGTGCCAGCAGTGGCCTAGCGGGAGCCTACAATGAGCAGTTCTTC.

The chain carries TRBV9 and TRBJ1-5; no clear D. Germline V lookup: CDR1 SGDLS, CDR2 YYNGEE. V was clipped by 0 bases and J by 3 bases, with 7 bases between them. The CDR3 totals 14 residues. The CDR3 spells CASSVGAANQPQHF. CDR3 bases: TGTGCCAGCAGCGTAGGGGCGGCCAATCAGCCCCAGCATTTT.